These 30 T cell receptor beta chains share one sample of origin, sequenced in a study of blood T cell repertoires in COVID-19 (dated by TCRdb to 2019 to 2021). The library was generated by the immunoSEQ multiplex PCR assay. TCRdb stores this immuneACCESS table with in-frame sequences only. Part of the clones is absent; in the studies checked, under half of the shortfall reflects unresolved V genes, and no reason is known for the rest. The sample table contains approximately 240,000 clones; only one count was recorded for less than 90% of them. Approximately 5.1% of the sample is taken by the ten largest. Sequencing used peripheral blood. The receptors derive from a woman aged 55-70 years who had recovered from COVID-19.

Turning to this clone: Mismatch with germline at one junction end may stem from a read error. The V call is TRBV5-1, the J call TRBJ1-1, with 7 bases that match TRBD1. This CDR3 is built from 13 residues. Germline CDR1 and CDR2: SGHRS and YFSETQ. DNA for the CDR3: TGCGCCAGCAGTTTGGGACAACAGGGGTCGGCTTTCTTT. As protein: CASSLGQQGSAFF.

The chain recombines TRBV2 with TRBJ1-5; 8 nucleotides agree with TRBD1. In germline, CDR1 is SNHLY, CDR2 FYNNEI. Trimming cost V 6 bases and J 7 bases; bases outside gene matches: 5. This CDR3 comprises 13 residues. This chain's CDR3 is CASRTGDWQPQHF. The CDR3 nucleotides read TGTGCCAGCAGGACAGGGGATTGGCAGCCCCAGCATTTT. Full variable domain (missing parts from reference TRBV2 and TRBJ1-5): EPEVTQTPSHQVTQMGQEVILRCVPISNHLYFYWYRQILGQKVEFLVSFYNNEISEKSEIFDDQFSVERPDGSNFTLKIRSTKLEDSAMYFCASRTGDWQPQHFGDGTRLSIL.

CDR3 amino acids: CASSRQETNSYEQYF. For the CDR3, the DNA is TGCGCCAGCAGCAGACAGGAAACCAACTCCTACGAGCAGTACTTC. This chain links TRBV5-1 with TRBJ2-7; D is perhaps TRBD1 (6 bases). V lost 4 bases, J lost 0 bases, and 14 bases lay in between. The CDR3 is made up of 15 amino acids. Germline V gives CDR1 SGHRS, CDR2 YFSETQ.

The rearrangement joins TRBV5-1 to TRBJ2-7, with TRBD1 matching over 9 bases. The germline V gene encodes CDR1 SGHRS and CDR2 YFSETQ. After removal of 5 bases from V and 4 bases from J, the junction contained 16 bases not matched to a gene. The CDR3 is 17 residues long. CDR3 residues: CASRAGTGFFIGYEQYF. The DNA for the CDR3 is TGCGCCAGCAGGGCCGGGACAGGGTTCTTTATAGGGTACGAGCAGTACTTC.

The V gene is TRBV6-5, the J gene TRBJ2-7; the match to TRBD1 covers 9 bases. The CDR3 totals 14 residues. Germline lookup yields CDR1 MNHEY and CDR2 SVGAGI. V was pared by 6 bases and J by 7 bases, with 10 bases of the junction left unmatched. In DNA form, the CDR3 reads TGTGCCAGCAGGACCAACAGGGGGCGTTGGGAGCAGTACTTC. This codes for CASRTNRGRWEQYF.

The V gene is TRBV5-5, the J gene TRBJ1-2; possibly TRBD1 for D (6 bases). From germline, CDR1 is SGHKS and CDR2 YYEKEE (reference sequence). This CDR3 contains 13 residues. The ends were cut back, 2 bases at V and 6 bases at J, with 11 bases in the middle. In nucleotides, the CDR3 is TGTGCCAGCAGCTTAGGACAGATGGATGGCTACACCTTC. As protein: CASSLGQMDGYTF.

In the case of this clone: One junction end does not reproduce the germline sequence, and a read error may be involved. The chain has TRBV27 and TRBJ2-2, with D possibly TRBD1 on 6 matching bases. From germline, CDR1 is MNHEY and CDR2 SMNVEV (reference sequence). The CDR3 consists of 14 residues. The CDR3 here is CASSPRGDTGKLFF. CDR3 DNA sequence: TGTGCCAGCAGTCCCCGTGGGGACACCGGGAAGCTGTTTTTT.

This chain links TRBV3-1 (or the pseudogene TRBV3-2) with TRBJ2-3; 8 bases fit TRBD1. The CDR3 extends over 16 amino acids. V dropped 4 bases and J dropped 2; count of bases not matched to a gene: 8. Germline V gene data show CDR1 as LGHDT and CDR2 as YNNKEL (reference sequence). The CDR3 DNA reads TGTGCCAGCAGCCTGCGCGGGACAGGCGACACAGATACGCAGTATTTT. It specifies CASSLRGTGDTDTQYF.

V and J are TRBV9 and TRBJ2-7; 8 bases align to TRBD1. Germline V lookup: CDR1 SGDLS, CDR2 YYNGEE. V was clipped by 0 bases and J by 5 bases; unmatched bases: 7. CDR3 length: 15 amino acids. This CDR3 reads CASSVAGRGLDEQYF. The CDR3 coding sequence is TGTGCCAGCAGCGTAGCGGGCAGGGGGCTTGACGAGCAGTACTTC.

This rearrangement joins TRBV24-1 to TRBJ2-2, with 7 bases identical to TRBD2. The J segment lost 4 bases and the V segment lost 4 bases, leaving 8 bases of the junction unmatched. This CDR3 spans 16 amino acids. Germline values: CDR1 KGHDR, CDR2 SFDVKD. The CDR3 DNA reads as TGTGCCACCAGTGACGCCGGACGCGGGAGCACCGGGGAGCTGTTTTTT. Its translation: CATSDAGRGSTGELFF.

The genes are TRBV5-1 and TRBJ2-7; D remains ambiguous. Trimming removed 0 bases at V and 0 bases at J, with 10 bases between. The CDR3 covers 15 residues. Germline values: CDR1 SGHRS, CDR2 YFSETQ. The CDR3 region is CASSLVADSSYEQYF. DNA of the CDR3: TGCGCCAGCAGCTTGGTTGCGGATAGCTCCTACGAGCAGTACTTC.

The CDR3 is CASSLSGEDTQYF. In nucleotides, the CDR3 is TGTGCCAGCAGCTTATCGGGGGAAGATACGCAGTATTTT. V and J are TRBV13 and TRBJ2-3; D possibly corresponds to TRBD2 (6 bases). The CDR3 extends over 13 amino acids. Germline-derived CDR1 and CDR2 are PRHDT and FYEKMQ (reference sequence). Trimming removed 2 bases at V and 5 bases at J, with 8 bases between.

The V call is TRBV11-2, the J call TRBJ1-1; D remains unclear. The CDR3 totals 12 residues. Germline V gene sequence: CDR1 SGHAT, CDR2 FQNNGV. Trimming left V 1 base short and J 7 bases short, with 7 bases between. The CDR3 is CASSLVTFEAFF. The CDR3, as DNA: TGTGCCAGCAGCTTAGTCACTTTTGAAGCTTTCTTT.

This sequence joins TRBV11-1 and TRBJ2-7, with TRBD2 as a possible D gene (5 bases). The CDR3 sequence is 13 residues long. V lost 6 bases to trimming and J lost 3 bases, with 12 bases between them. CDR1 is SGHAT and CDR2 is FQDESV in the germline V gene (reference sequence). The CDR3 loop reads CASSFAGGYEQYF. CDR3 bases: TGTGCCAGCAGTTTCGCAGGAGGCTACGAGCAGTACTTC.

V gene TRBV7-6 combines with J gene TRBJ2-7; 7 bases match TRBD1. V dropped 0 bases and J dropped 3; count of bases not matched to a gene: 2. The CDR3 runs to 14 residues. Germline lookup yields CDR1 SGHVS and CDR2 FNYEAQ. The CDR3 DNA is TGTGCCAGCAGCTTAGCCGGGGACAGCTACGAGCAGTACTTC. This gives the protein CASSLAGDSYEQYF.

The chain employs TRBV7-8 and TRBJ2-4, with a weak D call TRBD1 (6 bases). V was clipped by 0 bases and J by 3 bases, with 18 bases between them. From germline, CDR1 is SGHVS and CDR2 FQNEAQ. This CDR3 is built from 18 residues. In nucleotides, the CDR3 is TGTGCCAGCAGCTTAGCAGGATATAGAGGGGGTGACAAAAACATTCAGTACTTC. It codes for CASSLAGYRGGDKNIQYF.

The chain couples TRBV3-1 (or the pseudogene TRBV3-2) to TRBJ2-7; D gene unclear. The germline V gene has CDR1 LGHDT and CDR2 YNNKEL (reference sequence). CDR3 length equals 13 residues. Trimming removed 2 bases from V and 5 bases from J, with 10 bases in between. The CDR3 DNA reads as TGTGCCAGCAGCCAATCATACTTCGACGAGCAGTACTTC. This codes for CASSQSYFDEQYF.

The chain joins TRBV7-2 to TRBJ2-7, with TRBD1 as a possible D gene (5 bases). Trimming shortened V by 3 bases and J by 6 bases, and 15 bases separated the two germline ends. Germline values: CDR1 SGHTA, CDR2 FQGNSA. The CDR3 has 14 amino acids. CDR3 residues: CASSFMGQRTEQYF. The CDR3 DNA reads TGTGCCAGCAGCTTCATGGGGCAAAGGACCGAGCAGTACTTC. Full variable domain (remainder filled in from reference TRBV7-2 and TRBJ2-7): GAGVSQSPSNKVTEKGKDVELRCDPISGHTALYWYRQSLGQGLEFLIYFQGNSAPDKSGLPSDRFSAERTGGSVSTLTIQRTQQEDSAVYLCASSFMGQRTEQYFGPGTRLTVT.

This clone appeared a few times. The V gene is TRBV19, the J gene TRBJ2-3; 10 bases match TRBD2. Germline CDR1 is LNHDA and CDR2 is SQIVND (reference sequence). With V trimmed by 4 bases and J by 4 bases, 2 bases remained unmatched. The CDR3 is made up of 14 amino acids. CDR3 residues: CASSTAGGPDTQYF. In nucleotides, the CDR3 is TGTGCCAGTAGTACAGCGGGGGGGCCAGATACGCAGTATTTT.

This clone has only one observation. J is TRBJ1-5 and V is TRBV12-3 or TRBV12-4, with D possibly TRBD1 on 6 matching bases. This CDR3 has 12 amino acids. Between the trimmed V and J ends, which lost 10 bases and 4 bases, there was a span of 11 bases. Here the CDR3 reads CATQGWNQPQHF. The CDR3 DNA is TGTGCCACCCAGGGGTGGAATCAGCCCCAGCATTTT.

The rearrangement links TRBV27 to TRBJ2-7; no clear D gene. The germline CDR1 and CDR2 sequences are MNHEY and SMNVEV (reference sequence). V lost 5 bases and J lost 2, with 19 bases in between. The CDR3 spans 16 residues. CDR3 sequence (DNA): TGTGCCAGCAGTACATCCCTGCGCCCCCGGGCCTACGAGCAGTACTTC. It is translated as CASSTSLRPRAYEQYF.

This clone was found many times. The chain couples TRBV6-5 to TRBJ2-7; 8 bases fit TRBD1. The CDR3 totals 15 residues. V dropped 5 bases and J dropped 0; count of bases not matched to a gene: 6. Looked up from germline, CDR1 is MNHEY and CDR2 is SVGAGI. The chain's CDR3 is CASSLTGTGSYEQYF. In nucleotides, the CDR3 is TGTGCCAGCAGTCTTACCGGGACAGGCTCCTACGAGCAGTACTTC.

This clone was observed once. In nucleotides, the CDR3 is TGTGCCAGCAGTGAAGATAACACATTCACCTACAATGAGCAGTTCTTC. Protein: CASSEDNTFTYNEQFF. The chain links TRBV6-1 to TRBJ2-1; D call uncertain. V shed 1 base and J shed 2 bases, with 12 bases lying between them. The CDR3 extends over 16 amino acids. CDR1 MNHNS and CDR2 SASEGT come from the germline V gene.

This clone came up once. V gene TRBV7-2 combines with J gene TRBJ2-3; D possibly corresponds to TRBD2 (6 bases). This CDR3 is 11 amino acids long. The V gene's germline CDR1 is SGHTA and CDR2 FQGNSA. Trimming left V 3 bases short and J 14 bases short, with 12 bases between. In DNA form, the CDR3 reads TGTGCCAGCAGCTTGGACTACTTTCCGTATTTT. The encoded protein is CASSLDYFPYF.

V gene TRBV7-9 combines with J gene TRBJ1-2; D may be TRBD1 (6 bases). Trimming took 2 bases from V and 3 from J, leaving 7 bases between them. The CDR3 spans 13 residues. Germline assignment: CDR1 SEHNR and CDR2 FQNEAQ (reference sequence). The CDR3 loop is CASSLTGHYGYTF. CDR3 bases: TGTGCCAGCAGCTTAACAGGGCACTATGGCTACACCTTC.

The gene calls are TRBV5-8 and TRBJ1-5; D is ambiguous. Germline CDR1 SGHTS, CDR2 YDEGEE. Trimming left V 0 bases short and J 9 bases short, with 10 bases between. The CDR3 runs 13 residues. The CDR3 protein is CASSLARSMPQHF. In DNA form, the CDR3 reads TGTGCCAGCAGCTTGGCCAGGTCCATGCCCCAGCATTTT.

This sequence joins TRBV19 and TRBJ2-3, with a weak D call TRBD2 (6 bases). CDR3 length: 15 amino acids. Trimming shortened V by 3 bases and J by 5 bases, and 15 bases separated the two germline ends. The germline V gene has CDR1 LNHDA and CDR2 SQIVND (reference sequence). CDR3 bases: TGTGCCAGTAGTATTGTACTAGCCCTTGGAGATACGCAGTATTTT. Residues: CASSIVLALGDTQYF. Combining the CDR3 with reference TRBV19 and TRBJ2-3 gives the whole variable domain DGGITQSPKYLFRKEGQNVTLSCEQNLNHDAMYWYRQDPGQGLRLIYYSQIVNDFQKGDIAEGYSVSREKKESFPLTVTSAQKNPTAFYLCASSIVLALGDTQYFGPGTRLTVL.

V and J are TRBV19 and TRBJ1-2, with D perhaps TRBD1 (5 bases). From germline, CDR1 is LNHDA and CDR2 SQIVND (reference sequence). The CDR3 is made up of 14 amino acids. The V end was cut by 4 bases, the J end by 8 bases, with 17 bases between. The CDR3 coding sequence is TGTGCCAGTAGTAGACAGCAAGCCCTCCAAGGCTACACCTTC. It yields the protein CASSRQQALQGYTF.

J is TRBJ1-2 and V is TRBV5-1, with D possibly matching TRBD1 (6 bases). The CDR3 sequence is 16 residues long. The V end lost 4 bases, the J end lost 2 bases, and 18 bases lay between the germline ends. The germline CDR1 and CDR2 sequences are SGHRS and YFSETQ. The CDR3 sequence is CASSPSRDILNYGYTF. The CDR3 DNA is TGCGCCAGCAGCCCGTCCCGGGACATATTAAACTATGGCTACACCTTC.

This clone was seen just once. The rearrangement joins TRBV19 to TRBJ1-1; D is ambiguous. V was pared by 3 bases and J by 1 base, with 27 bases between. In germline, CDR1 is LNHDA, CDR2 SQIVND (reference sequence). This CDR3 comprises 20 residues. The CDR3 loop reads CASSIQQYASSGLWNTEAFF. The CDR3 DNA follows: TGTGCCAGTAGTATTCAGCAGTACGCCTCATCTGGGCTTTGGAACACTGAAGCTTTCTTT. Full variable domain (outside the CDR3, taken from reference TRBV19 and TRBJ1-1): DGGITQSPKYLFRKEGQNVTLSCEQNLNHDAMYWYRQDPGQGLRLIYYSQIVNDFQKGDIAEGYSVSREKKESFPLTVTSAQKNPTAFYLCASSIQQYASSGLWNTEAFFGQGTRLTVV.